Below, 23 T cell receptor beta chains from the same sample are listed, as sequenced in a study of T-cell memory formation after mild COVID-19. A single record per CDR3 protein comes from TCRdb applying MiXCR to the 5' RACE reads. The sample has 200,000 to 250,000 distinct CDR3 sequences; roughly 10% are singletons. Sequencing used PBMCs or a T cell subset sorted from them (not recorded which). The source is a man between 18 and 29 years old who had mild COVID-19 (a few samples of this study predate the infection). Cell type and time point are not known.

This clonotype was counted ten times or more. The chain employs TRBV20-1 and TRBJ2-5, with D maybe TRBD1 (5 bases). V was clipped by 5 bases and J by 2 bases, with 15 bases between them. This CDR3 is built from 14 residues. Germline V lookup: CDR1 DFQATT, CDR2 SNEGSKA (reference sequence). CDR3 sequence reads: CSAPRLTGQETQYF. DNA for the CDR3: TGCAGTGCTCCTAGATTAACAGGACAAGAGACCCAGTACTTC.

This clonotype has only a few counts. The chain recombines TRBV2 with TRBJ2-2; tentative D call: TRBD1 (6 bases). The CDR3 covers 14 residues. Germline values: CDR1 SNHLY, CDR2 FYNNEI. The germline V and J ends were trimmed by 4 bases and 5 bases, with 11 bases remaining between them. CDR3 DNA: TGTGCCAGCAGTGTAACAGGGTGGACCGGGGAGCTGTTTTTT. It codes for CASSVTGWTGELFF. The full variable domain, rest sourced from reference TRBV2 and TRBJ2-2, is EPEVTQTPSHQVTQMGQEVILRCVPISNHLYFYWYRQILGQKVEFLVSFYNNEISEKSEIFDDQFSVERPDGSNFTLKIRSTKLEDSAMYFCASSVTGWTGELFFGEGSRLTVL.

In this sample, this clonotype turned up many times. In DNA form, the CDR3 reads TGTGCCAGCAGCCCACGCGAGGAGCAGTTCTTC. This translates into CASSPREEQFF. The V call is TRBV12-3 or TRBV12-4, the J call TRBJ2-1; no definite D call. The CDR3 has 11 amino acids. V lost 6 bases, J lost 10 bases, and 10 bases lay in between.

This clonotype was seen a few times. The chain carries TRBV5-1 and TRBJ2-7; either TRBD1 or TRBD2 may supply D (5 bases each). Germline loops: CDR1 SGHRS, CDR2 YFSETQ. This CDR3 has 13 amino acids. The ends were cut back, 4 bases at V and 5 bases at J, with 13 bases in the middle. The CDR3 here is CASSELLGDEQYV. CDR3 DNA: TGCGCCAGCAGCGAGCTCCTGGGGGACGAGCAGTACGTC.

In this sample, this clonotype turned up many times. The V call is TRBV5-1, the J call TRBJ2-5; D remains ambiguous. The CDR3 is made up of 13 amino acids. The germline CDR1 and CDR2 sequences are SGHRS and YFSETQ. Trimming took 0 bases from V and 3 from J, leaving 6 bases between them. The CDR3 bases are TGCGCCAGCAGCTTGGGTGTAGAAGAGACCCAGTACTTC. Its translation is CASSLGVEETQYF.

This clonotype appeared a few times. The chain recombines TRBV7-2 with TRBJ1-2; 9 nucleotides align to TRBD1. In germline, CDR1 is SGHTA, CDR2 FQGNSA. This CDR3 comprises 13 residues. Losses at the gene ends were 4 bases for V and 8 bases for J; bases not matched to a gene: 5. CDR3 sequence: CASSSTGGAGYTF. CDR3 DNA sequence: TGTGCCAGCAGCTCAACAGGGGGCGCAGGCTACACCTTC. The full variable domain, rest sourced from reference TRBV7-2 and TRBJ1-2, is GAGVSQSPSNKVTEKGKDVELRCDPISGHTALYWYRQSLGQGLEFLIYFQGNSAPDKSGLPSDRFSAERTGGSVSTLTIQRTQQEDSAVYLCASSSTGGAGYTFGSGTRLTVV.

CDR3 amino acids: CATSDFPGAGELFF. CDR3 in DNA: TGTGCCACCAGTGATTTCCCTGGCGCCGGGGAGCTGTTTTTT. The rearrangement links TRBV24-1 to TRBJ2-2; D unresolved. Germline-derived CDR1 and CDR2 are KGHDR and SFDVKD. CDR3 length: 14 residues. Between the trimmed V and J ends, which lost 1 base and 6 bases, there was a span of 8 bases.

This clonotype was found a few times. V gene TRBV7-2 combines with J gene TRBJ1-2; 7 bases map to TRBD1. Trimming cost V 1 base and J 5 bases; bases outside gene matches: 7. Germline loops: CDR1 SGHTA, CDR2 FQGNSA. The length of the CDR3 is 15 residues. For the CDR3, the DNA is TGTGCCAGCAGCTTAGGGAGGGGGCTCGGTTATGGCTACACCTTC. It yields the protein CASSLGRGLGYGYTF.

The chain couples TRBV7-8 to TRBJ1-4; D unresolved. V lost 4 bases and J 6 bases, leaving 15 bases between the germline ends. There are 15 residues in the CDR3. Germline values: CDR1 SGHVS, CDR2 FQNEAQ. This CDR3 is CASSSALLRDEKLFF. For the CDR3, the DNA is TGTGCCAGCAGCTCCGCCCTTTTAAGGGATGAAAAACTGTTTTTT. The full variable domain, its missing parts supplied by reference TRBV7-8 and TRBJ1-4, is GAGVSQSPRYKVAKRGQDVALRCDPISGHVSLFWYQQALGQGPEFLTYFQNEAQLDKSGLPSDRFFAERPEGSVSTLKIQRTQQEDSAVYLCASSSALLRDEKLFFGSGTQLSVL.

This clonotype has more than one count but fewer than ten. This chain connects TRBV5-4 to TRBJ2-7; 9 bases align to TRBD2. This CDR3 is built from 13 residues. Trimming at V came to 4 bases and at J to 5 bases, leaving 4 bases not matched to a gene. The germline V gene encodes CDR1 SGHNT and CDR2 YYREEE (reference sequence). CDR3 protein: CASSISGGHEQYF. DNA for the CDR3: TGTGCCAGCAGCATTAGCGGGGGCCACGAGCAGTACTTC.

In this sample, this clonotype turned up a few times. The rearrangement links TRBV9 to TRBJ2-3; D gene uncertain. The CDR3 sequence is 14 residues long. From germline, CDR1 is SGDLS and CDR2 YYNGEE. The V gene lost 1 base and the J gene lost 4 bases, with 10 bases spanning the gap. The chain's CDR3 is CASSVNSGADTQYF. CDR3 DNA sequence: TGTGCCAGCAGCGTAAATTCCGGCGCAGATACGCAGTATTTT.

A few counts support this clonotype. CDR3 region: CASSLGSRGRNTEAFF. DNA for the CDR3: TGTGCCAGCAGTTTAGGGTCCAGGGGGCGTAACACTGAAGCTTTCTTT. V gene TRBV12-3 or TRBV12-4 combines with J gene TRBJ1-1; 8 bases line up with TRBD1. The CDR3 length is 16 residues. Losses at the gene ends were 1 base for V and 2 bases for J; bases not matched to a gene: 6.

This clonotype was counted ten times or more. The chain recombines TRBV4-3 with TRBJ1-1; D remains ambiguous. Germline values: CDR1 LGHNA, CDR2 YSLEER. The length of the CDR3 is 14 residues. The germline V and J ends were trimmed by 0 bases and 9 bases, with 14 bases remaining between them. In DNA form, the CDR3 reads TGCGCCAGCAGCCAAGAATCTTGGGCAACCCAAGCTTTCTTT. Its protein product is CASSQESWATQAFF.

This clonotype was found a few times. The chain has TRBV20-1 and TRBJ2-1, with D perhaps matching TRBD1 (5 bases). The CDR3 spans 11 residues. Trimming took off 5 bases at V and 9 bases at J, with 11 bases between the two ends. The germline V gene encodes CDR1 DFQATT and CDR2 SNEGSKA (reference sequence). In DNA, the CDR3 is TGCAGTGCTGACAGTTTCTTTGAGCAGTTCTTC. It yields the protein CSADSFFEQFF.

The sample holds a few counts of this clonotype. CDR3: CASSAGTSGATDTQYF. DNA of the CDR3: TGCGCCAGCAGCGCTGGGACTAGCGGGGCCACAGATACGCAGTATTTT. V and J are TRBV5-1 and TRBJ2-3; 13 bases line up with TRBD2. V shed 4 bases, J shed 2 bases, and the junction held 4 bases outside the gene matches. The CDR3 is 16 residues long. The V gene's germline CDR1 is SGHRS and CDR2 YFSETQ.

There are many counts of this clonotype. The chain has TRBV6-5 and TRBJ1-5, with 7 bases matching TRBD1. After removal of 8 bases from V and 5 bases from J, the junction contained 6 bases not matched to a gene. The CDR3 spans 13 residues. Germline CDR1 reads MNHEY; CDR2 reads SVGAGI. The CDR3 DNA sequence: TGTGCCAGCGGATTCGACAGGGATCAGCCCCAGCATTTT. Translation: CASGFDRDQPQHF.

Ten or more counts support this clonotype. The chain carries TRBV7-2 and TRBJ2-6, with D hard to call. CDR3 length: 14 amino acids. Trimming shortened V by 10 bases and J by 0 bases, and 10 bases separated the two germline ends. Germline loops: CDR1 SGHTA, CDR2 FQGNSA. The CDR3 spells CAINFISGANVLTF. In DNA, the CDR3 is TGTGCCATCAACTTTATCTCTGGGGCCAACGTCCTGACTTTC.

The chain joins TRBV5-5 to TRBJ2-3; D remains unclear. The CDR3 totals 15 residues. Germline CDR1 and CDR2: SGHKS and YYEKEE (reference sequence). V lost 0 bases to trimming and J lost 0 bases, with 8 bases between them. The CDR3 loop reads CASSLGPESTDTQYF. CDR3 sequence (DNA): TGTGCCAGCAGCTTGGGCCCTGAGAGCACAGATACGCAGTATTTT.

This clonotype was seen repeatedly, ten times or more. The chain is built from TRBV28 and TRBJ1-5, with TRBD1 identical over 9 bases. The V gene's germline CDR1 is MDHEN and CDR2 SYDVKM. The CDR3 covers 16 residues. The ends lost 0 bases at V and 0 bases at J; junction bases unmatched: 0. Here the CDR3 DNA reads TGTGCCAGCAGTTTATGGGGACAGGGTAGCAATCAGCCCCAGCATTTT. This sequence encodes CASSLWGQGSNQPQHF.

This sequence joins TRBV6-2 or TRBV6-3 and TRBJ2-4; TRBD2 agrees at 10 bases. Per the germline V gene, CDR1 is MNHEY and CDR2 is SVGEGT. The CDR3 is 18 amino acids. V shed 6 bases and J 0 bases; nucleotides not matched to a gene: 11. In DNA form, the CDR3 reads TGTGCCAGCAGAGATAGAACCGGACTAGCGGTAGCCAAAAACATTCAGTACTTC. Protein product: CASRDRTGLAVAKNIQYF.

This clonotype was seen a handful of times. This may arise from a read error, as a much more abundant clone is one base away. The rearrangement links TRBV28 to TRBJ2-1; possibly TRBD1 for D (6 bases). V lost 6 bases and J 0 bases, leaving 6 bases between the germline ends. The CDR3 is made up of 13 amino acids. Germline V CDR1 and CDR2: MDHEN, SYDVKM. CDR3 in amino acids: CASRGGSYNEQFF. Written as DNA, the CDR3 is TGTGCCAGCAGAGGGGGCTCCTACAATGAGCAGTTCTTC. Drawing the rest from reference TRBV28 and TRBJ2-1, the complete variable domain is DVKVTQSSRYLVKRTGEKVFLECVQDMDHENMFWYRQDPGLGLRLIYFSYDVKMKEKGDIPEGYSVSREKKERFSLILESASTNQTSMYLCASRGGSYNEQFFGPGTRLTVL.

The rearrangement uses TRBV5-1 and TRBJ1-1; D ambiguous. This CDR3 region has 16 residues. Germline CDR1 reads SGHRS; CDR2 reads YFSETQ. V was cut by 6 bases and J by 0 bases, with 18 bases left in between. The CDR3 protein is CASIFARADMNTEAFF. CDR3 DNA: TGCGCCAGCATCTTTGCGCGGGCTGACATGAACACTGAAGCTTTCTTT.

This clonotype was found a few times. This rearrangement joins TRBV20-1 to TRBJ2-5, with TRBD1 identical over 7 bases. CDR1 and CDR2 from the germline V gene are DFQATT and SNEGSKA (reference sequence). With 6 bases clipped from V and 2 bases from J, the junction kept 9 bases outside the gene matches. The CDR3 totals 14 residues. The CDR3 DNA reads as TGCAGTGCCCTCCCCGGGACAGTACAAGAGACCCAGTACTTC. Protein sequence: CSALPGTVQETQYF.